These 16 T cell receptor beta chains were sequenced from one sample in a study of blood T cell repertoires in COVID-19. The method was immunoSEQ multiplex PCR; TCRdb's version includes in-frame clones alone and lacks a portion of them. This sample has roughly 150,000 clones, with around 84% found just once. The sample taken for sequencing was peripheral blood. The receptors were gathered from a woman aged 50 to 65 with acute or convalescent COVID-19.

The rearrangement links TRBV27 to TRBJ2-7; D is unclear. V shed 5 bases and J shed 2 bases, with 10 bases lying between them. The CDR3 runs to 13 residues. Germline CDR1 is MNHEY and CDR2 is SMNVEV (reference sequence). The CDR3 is CASSPRLTYEQYF. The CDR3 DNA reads TGTGCCAGCAGTCCCCGACTGACCTACGAGCAGTACTTC.

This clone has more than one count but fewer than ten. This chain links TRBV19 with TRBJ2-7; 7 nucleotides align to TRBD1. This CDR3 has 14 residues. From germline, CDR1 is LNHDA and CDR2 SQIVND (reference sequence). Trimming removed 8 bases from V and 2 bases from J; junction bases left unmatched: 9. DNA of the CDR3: TGTGCCAGTGAAGACAGGGCCTTCCCCTACGAGCAGTACTTC. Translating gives CASEDRAFPYEQYF.

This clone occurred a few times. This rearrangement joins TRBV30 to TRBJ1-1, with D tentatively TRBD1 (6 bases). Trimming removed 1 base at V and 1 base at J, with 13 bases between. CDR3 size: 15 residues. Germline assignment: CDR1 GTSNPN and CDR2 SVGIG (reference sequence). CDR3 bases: TGTGCCTGGAGTGGCGGAAGGGACACGAACACTGAAGCTTTCTTT. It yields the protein CAWSGGRDTNTEAFF.

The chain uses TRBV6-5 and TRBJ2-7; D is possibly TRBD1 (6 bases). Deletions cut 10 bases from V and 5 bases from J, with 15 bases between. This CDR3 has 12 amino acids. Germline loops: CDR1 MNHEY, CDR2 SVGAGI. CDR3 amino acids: CATEGQGNEQYF. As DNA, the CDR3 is TGTGCCACCGAGGGGCAGGGGAACGAGCAGTACTTC.

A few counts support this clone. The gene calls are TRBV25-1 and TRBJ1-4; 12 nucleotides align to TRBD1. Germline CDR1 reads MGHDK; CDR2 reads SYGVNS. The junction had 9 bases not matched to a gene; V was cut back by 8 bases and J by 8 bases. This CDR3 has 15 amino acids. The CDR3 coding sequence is TGTGCCAGCTCTCTTGGGACAGGGGGCCGGGAAAAACTGTTTTTT. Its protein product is CASSLGTGGREKLFF.

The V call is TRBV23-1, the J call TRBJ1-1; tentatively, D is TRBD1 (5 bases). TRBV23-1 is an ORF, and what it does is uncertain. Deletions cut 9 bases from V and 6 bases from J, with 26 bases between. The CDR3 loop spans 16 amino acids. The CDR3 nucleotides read TGCGCCAGACACTCAGTACGCGGGGGAGTGTGGTCTGAAGCTTTCTTT. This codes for CARHSVRGGVWSEAFF.

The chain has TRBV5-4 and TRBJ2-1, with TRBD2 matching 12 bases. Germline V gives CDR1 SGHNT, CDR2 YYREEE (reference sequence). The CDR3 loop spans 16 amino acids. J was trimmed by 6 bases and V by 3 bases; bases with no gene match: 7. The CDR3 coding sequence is TGTGCCAGCAGCTGGGCTAGCGGGGGGGAGACCAATGAGCAGTTCTTC. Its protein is CASSWASGGETNEQFF.

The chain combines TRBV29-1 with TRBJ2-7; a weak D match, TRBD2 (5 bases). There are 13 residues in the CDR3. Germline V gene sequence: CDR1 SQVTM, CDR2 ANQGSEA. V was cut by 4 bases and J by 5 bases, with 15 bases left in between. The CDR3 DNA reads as TGCAGCGTTGCCTTCGGACTTCCCCACGAGCAGTACTTC. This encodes CSVAFGLPHEQYF.

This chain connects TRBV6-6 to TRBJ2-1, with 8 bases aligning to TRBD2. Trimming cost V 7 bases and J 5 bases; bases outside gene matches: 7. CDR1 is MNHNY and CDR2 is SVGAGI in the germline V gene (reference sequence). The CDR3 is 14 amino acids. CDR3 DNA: TGTGCCAGCATCGAGCGGGGGACTAACAATGAGCAGTTCTTC. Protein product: CASIERGTNNEQFF.

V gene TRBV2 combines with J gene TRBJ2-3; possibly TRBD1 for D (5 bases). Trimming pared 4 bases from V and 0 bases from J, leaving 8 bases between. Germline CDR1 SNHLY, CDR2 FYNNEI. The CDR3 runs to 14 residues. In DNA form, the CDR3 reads TGTGCCAGCAGTGTCGACAGTAGCACAGATACGCAGTATTTT. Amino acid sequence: CASSVDSSTDTQYF.

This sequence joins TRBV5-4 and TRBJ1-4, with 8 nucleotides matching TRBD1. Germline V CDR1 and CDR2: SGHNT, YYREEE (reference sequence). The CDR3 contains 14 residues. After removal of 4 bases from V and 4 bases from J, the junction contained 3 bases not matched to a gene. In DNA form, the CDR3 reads TGTGCCAGCAGCCGGACAGGGCTTAATGAAAAACTGTTTTTT. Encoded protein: CASSRTGLNEKLFF. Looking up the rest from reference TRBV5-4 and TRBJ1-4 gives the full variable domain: ETGVTQSPTHLIKTRGQQVTLRCSSQSGHNTVSWYQQALGQGPQFIFQYYREEENGRGNFPPRFSGLQFPNYSSELNVNALELDDSALYLCASSRTGLNEKLFFGSGTQLSVL.

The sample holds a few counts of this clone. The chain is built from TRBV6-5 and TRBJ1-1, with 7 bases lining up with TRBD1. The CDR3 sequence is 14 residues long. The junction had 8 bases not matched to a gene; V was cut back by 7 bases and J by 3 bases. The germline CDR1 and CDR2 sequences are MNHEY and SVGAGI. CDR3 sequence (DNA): TGTGCCAGCATTACAGGGGCCGGGGACACTGAAGCTTTCTTT. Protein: CASITGAGDTEAFF.

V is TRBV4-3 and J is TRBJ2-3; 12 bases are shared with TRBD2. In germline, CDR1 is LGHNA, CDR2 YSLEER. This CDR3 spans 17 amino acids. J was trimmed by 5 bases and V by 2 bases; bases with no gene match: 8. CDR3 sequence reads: CASSQSLAGGLKDTQYF. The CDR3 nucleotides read TGCGCCAGCAGCCAAAGCCTAGCGGGAGGGCTTAAAGATACGCAGTATTTT.

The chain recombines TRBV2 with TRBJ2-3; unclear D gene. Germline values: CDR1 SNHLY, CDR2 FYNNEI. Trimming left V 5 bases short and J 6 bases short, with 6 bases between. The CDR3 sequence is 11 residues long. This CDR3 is CASSFQDTQYF. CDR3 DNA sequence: TGTGCCAGCAGTTTCCAGGATACGCAGTATTTT.

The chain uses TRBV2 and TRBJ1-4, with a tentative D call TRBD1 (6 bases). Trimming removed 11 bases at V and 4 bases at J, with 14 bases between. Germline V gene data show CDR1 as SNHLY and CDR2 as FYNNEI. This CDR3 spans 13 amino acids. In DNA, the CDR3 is TGTGCCGGAGGACAGCGAGTTAATGAAAAACTGTTTTTT. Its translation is CAGGQRVNEKLFF.

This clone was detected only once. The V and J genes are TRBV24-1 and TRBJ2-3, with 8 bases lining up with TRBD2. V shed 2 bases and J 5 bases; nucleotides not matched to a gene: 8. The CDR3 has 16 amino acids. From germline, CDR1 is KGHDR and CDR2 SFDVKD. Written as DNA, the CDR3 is TGTGCCACCAGTGATTATGGGACTAGTAATGTAGATACGCAGTATTTT. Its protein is CATSDYGTSNVDTQYF.